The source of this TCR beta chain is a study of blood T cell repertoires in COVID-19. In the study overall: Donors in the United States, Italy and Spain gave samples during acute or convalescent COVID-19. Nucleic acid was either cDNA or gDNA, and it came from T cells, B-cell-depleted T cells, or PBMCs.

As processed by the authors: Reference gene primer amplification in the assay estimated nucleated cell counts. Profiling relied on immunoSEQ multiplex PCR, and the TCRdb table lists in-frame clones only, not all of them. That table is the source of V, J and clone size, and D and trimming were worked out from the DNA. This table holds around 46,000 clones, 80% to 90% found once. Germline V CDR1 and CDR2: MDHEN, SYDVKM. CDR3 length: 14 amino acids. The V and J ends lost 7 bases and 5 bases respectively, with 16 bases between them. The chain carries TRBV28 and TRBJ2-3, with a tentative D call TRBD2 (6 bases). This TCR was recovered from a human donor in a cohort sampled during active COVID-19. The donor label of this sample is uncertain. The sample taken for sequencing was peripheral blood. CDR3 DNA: TGTGCCAGCAAGCTGGGACTTAAACGAGATACGCAGTATTTT. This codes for CASKLGLKRDTQYF.